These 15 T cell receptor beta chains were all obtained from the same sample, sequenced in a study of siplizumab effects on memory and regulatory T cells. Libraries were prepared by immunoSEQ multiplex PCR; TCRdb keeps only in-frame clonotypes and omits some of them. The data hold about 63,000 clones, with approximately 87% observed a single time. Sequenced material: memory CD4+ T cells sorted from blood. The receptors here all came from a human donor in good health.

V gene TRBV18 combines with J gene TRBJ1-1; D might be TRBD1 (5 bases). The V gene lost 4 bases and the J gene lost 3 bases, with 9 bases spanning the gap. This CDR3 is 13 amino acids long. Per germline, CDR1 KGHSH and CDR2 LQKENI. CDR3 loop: CASSLHRYTEAFF. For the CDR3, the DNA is TGTGCCAGCTCACTACACAGGTACACTGAAGCTTTCTTT. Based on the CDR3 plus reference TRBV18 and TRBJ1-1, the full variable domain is NAGVMQNPRHLVRRRGQEARLRCSPMKGHSHVYWYRQLPEEGLKFMVYLQKENIIDESGMPKERFSAEFPKEGPSILRIQQVVRGDSAAYFCASSLHRYTEAFFGQGTRLTVV.

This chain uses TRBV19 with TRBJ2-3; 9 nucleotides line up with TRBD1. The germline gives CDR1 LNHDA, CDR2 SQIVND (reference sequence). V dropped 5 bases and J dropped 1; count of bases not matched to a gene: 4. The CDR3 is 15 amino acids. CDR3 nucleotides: TGTGCCAGTAGTCCGGACAGGGGCGGCACAGATACGCAGTATTTT. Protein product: CASSPDRGGTDTQYF.

CDR3 nucleotide sequence: TGCGCCAGCAGCGGGGGACAGGGGCTTAGAGAGACCCAGTACTTC. Protein: CASSGGQGLRETQYF. This chain uses TRBV5-1 with TRBJ2-5; 10 bases align to TRBD1. The CDR3 length is 15 residues. Germline loops: CDR1 SGHRS, CDR2 YFSETQ. V shed 4 bases, J shed 4 bases, and the junction held 7 bases outside the gene matches.

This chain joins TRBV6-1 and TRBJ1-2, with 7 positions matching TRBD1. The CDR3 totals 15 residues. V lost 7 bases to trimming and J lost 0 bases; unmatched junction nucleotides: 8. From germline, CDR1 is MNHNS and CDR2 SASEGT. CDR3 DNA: TGTGCCAGCATTTTATCGACAGGGACTAACTATGGCTACACCTTC. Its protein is CASILSTGTNYGYTF.

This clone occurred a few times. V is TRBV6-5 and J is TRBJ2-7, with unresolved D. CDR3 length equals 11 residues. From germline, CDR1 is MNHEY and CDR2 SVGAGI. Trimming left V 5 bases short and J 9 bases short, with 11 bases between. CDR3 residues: CASSTRFGQYF. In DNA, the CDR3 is TGTGCCAGCAGTACCCGCTTTGGGCAGTACTTC.

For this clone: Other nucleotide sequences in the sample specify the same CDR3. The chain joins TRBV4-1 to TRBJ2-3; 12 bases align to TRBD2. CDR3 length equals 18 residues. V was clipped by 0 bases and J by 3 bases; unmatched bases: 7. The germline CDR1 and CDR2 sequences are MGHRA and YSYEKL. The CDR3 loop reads CASSQERLAGVGTDTQYF. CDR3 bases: TGCGCCAGCAGCCAAGAAAGACTAGCGGGAGTAGGAACAGATACGCAGTATTTT.

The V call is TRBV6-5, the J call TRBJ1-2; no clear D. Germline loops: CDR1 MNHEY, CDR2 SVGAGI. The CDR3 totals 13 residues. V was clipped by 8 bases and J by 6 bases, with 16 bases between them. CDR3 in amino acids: CASRYRGWDGYTF. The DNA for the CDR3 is TGTGCCAGCCGCTACCGGGGATGGGATGGCTACACCTTC.

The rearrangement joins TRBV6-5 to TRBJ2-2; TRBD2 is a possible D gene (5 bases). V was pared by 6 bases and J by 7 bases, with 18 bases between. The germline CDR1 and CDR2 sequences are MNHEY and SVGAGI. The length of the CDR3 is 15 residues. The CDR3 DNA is TGTGCCAGCAGCTCCACAGCGGACGCGATCGGGGAGCTGTTTTTT. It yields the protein CASSSTADAIGELFF.

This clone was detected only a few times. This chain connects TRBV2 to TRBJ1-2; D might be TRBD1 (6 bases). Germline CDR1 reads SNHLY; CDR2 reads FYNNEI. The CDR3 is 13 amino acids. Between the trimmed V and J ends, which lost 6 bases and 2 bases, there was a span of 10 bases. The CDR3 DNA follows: TGTGCCAGCAGGGAGGACAGCAACTATGGCTACACCTTC. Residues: CASREDSNYGYTF.

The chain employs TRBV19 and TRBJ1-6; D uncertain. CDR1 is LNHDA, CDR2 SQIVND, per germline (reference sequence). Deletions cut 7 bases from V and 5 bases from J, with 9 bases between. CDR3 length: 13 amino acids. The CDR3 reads CASTEENNSPLHF. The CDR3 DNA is TGTGCCAGTACGGAAGAGAATAATTCACCCCTCCACTTT.

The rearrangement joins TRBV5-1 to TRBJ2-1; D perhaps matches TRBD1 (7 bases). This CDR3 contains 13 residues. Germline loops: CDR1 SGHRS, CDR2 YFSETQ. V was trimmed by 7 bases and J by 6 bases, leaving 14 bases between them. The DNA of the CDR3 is TGCGCCAGCTTTCGACAGGGAGGCAATGAGCAGTTCTTC. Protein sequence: CASFRQGGNEQFF. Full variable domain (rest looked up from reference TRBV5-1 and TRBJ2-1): KAGVTQTPRYLIKTRGQQVTLSCSPISGHRSVSWYQQTPGQGLQFLFEYFSETQRNKGNFPGRFSGRQFSNSRSEMNVSTLELGDSALYLCASFRQGGNEQFFGPGTRLTVL.

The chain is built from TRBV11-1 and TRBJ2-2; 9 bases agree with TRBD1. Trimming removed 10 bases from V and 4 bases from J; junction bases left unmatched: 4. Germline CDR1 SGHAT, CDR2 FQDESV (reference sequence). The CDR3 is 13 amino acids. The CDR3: CAIKTGGTGELFF. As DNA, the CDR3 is TGTGCCATCAAGACAGGGGGCACCGGGGAGCTGTTTTTT.

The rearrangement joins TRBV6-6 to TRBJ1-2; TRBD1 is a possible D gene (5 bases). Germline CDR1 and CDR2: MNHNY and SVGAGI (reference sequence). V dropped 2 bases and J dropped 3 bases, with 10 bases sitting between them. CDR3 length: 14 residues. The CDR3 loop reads CASSYPGLDYGYTF. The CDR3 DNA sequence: TGTGCCAGCAGTTACCCGGGGCTGGACTATGGCTACACCTTC.

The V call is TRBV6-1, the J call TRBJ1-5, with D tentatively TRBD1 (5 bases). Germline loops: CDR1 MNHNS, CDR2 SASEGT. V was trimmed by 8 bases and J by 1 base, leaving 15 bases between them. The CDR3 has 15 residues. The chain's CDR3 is CASDSRGDSNQPQHF. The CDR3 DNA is TGTGCCAGCGACAGCCGAGGGGACAGCAATCAGCCCCAGCATTTT.

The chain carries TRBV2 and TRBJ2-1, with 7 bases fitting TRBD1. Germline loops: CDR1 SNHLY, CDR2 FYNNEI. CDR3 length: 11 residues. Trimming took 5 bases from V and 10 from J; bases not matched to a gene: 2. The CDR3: CASSLDREQFF. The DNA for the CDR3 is TGTGCCAGCAGTCTGGACAGGGAGCAGTTCTTC.